Listed here are 31 T cell receptor beta chains from one sample, sequenced in a study of identical twins (dated by TCRdb to 2016 to 2017). Receptor libraries were prepared by 5' RACE. The sequencing machine was an Illumina HiSeq 2000. The raw public reads went through TCRdb reprocessing: fastp at Q25, MiXCR clone calling, in-frame beta chains kept. Each entry is one CDR3 protein sequence, shown with its most common DNA and genes. This sample is represented by around 550,000 distinct CDR3 sequences; over 12% of them were singletons. 0.44% of the sample rests with the top ten. This same sample was also part of a study on yellow fever vaccine responses in identical twins.

Sequencing was carried out using CD4+ T cells sorted from blood. These receptors came from a young woman in good health.

CDR3 loop: CAISPSGNRDEQFF. Here the CDR3 DNA reads TGTGCCATCAGCCCTAGCGGGAATCGGGATGAGCAGTTCTTC. This chain links TRBV10-3 with TRBJ2-1; the match to TRBD2 covers 9 bases. The V and J ends lost 6 bases and 8 bases, in that order; junction bases with no gene match: 8. The CDR3 is 14 residues long. The germline gives CDR1 ENHRY, CDR2 SYGVKD.

The chain uses TRBV20-1 and TRBJ1-1; a weak D match, TRBD1 (6 bases). V shed 6 bases and J shed 8 bases, with 16 bases lying between them. CDR1 is DFQATT and CDR2 is SNEGSKA in the germline V gene (reference sequence). CDR3 length: 12 amino acids. For the CDR3, the DNA is TGCAGTGCCCAGAGGCAGGGGATGGAAGCTTTCTTT. Translating gives CSAQRQGMEAFF.

The chain carries TRBV6-5 and TRBJ2-2; TRBD1 might be the D (5 bases). The length of the CDR3 is 15 residues. Trimming pared 4 bases from V and 4 bases from J, leaving 13 bases between. Germline CDR1 reads MNHEY; CDR2 reads SVGAGI. CDR3 loop: CASSFSWGGTGELFF. The CDR3 coding sequence is TGTGCCAGCAGTTTCTCTTGGGGCGGCACCGGGGAGCTGTTTTTT.

There are a few counts of this clonotype. The J gene is TRBJ2-7, the V gene TRBV12-3 or TRBV12-4; no clear D gene. V lost 3 bases to trimming and J lost 4 bases, with 16 bases between them. The CDR3 spans 15 residues. The CDR3 coding sequence is TGTGCCAGCAGTTTTAGTACCGGGCGCCCTTACGAGCAGTACTTC. Translation gives CASSFSTGRPYEQYF.

This clonotype was counted between two and nine times. The CDR3 protein is CASSKGTSGSYEQYF. The CDR3 DNA sequence: TGTGCCAGCAGTAAAGGGACTAGCGGCTCCTACGAGCAGTACTTC. This sequence joins TRBV28 and TRBJ2-7; the match to TRBD2 covers 11 bases. Germline CDR1 reads MDHEN; CDR2 reads SYDVKM. J was trimmed by 0 bases and V by 5 bases; bases with no gene match: 3. The CDR3 extends over 15 amino acids.

This clonotype was observed a handful of times. This chain joins TRBV12-3 or TRBV12-4 and TRBJ1-3; TRBD1 agrees at 10 bases. This CDR3 spans 16 amino acids. V was pared by 6 bases and J by 4 bases, with 9 bases of the junction left unmatched. The CDR3: CASRPTDRGLGNTIYF. The CDR3 bases are TGTGCCAGCAGACCCACAGACAGGGGGCTAGGAAACACCATATATTTT.

The chain joins TRBV14 to TRBJ2-7; D is unclear. The CDR3 length is 15 residues. Trimming left V 4 bases short and J 1 base short, with 14 bases between. Germline lookup yields CDR1 SGHDN and CDR2 FVKESK. The CDR3 DNA follows: TGTGCCAGCAGCCTAGTGTCTAAGCTTTCCTACGAGCAGTACTTC. Translated: CASSLVSKLSYEQYF.

This clonotype has a handful of counts. The genes are TRBV5-1 and TRBJ2-2; no clear D gene. CDR1 is SGHRS, CDR2 YFSETQ, per germline. V lost 1 base to trimming and J lost 0 bases, with 13 bases between them. The CDR3 has 17 amino acids. This chain's CDR3 is CASSLRAVGTNTGELFF. In DNA, the CDR3 is TGCGCCAGCAGCTTGAGGGCAGTTGGGACGAACACCGGGGAGCTGTTTTTT. Drawing the rest from reference TRBV5-1 and TRBJ2-2, the complete variable domain is KAGVTQTPRYLIKTRGQQVTLSCSPISGHRSVSWYQQTPGQGLQFLFEYFSETQRNKGNFPGRFSGRQFSNSRSEMNVSTLELGDSALYLCASSLRAVGTNTGELFFGEGSRLTVL.

This clonotype showed up many times. The chain recombines TRBV6-5 with TRBJ2-7, with D possibly being TRBD1 or TRBD2 (6 bases each). With 4 bases removed from V and 3 bases from J, the gap between germline ends came to 16 bases. Germline V lookup: CDR1 MNHEY, CDR2 SVGAGI. This CDR3 has 15 residues. CDR3 amino acids: CASSFGGRAHYEQYF. As DNA, the CDR3 is TGTGCCAGCAGTTTCGGGGGCAGGGCCCACTACGAGCAGTACTTC.

The sample holds many counts of this clonotype. Written as DNA, the CDR3 is TGCGCCAGCAGCCTTAGGACAGGAGAGAGCCAAGAGACCCAGTACTTC. This gives the protein CASSLRTGESQETQYF. The chain has TRBV5-1 and TRBJ2-5; TRBD1 matches at 7 bases. Germline CDR1 is SGHRS and CDR2 is YFSETQ. The CDR3 is 16 amino acids. The ends lost 4 bases at V and 1 base at J; junction bases unmatched: 10.

This clonotype was counted between two and nine times. V usage is TRBV12-5 and J usage is TRBJ2-1, with 9 bases matching TRBD2. Trimming took 1 base from V and 10 from J; bases not matched to a gene: 17. The CDR3 contains 18 residues. CDR1 and CDR2 from the germline V gene are LGHNT and FRNRAP. The CDR3: CASGLAFLLAGVWGEQFF. The DNA of the CDR3 is TGTGCTAGTGGTTTGGCCTTCCTACTAGCGGGCGTGTGGGGGGAGCAGTTCTTC. Looking up the rest from reference TRBV12-5 and TRBJ2-1 gives the full variable domain: DARVTQTPRHKVTEMGQEVTMRCQPILGHNTVFWYRQTMMQGLELLAYFRNRAPLDDSGMPKDRFSAEMPDATLATLKIQPSEPRDSAVYFCASGLAFLLAGVWGEQFFGPGTRLTVL.

The gene calls are TRBV28 and TRBJ2-3; D might be TRBD2 (5 bases). The CDR3 runs 16 residues. Germline V gene sequence: CDR1 MDHEN, CDR2 SYDVKM. Trimming removed 3 bases at V and 3 bases at J, with 16 bases between. For the CDR3, the DNA is TGTGCCAGCAGTTTCCCCAACTTGGAGGCAACAGATACGCAGTATTTT. It encodes CASSFPNLEATDTQYF.

This chain links TRBV15 with TRBJ2-7; possibly TRBD2 for D (6 bases). The V gene lost 1 base and the J gene lost 6 bases, with 10 bases spanning the gap. CDR1 is LNHNV, CDR2 YYDKDF, per germline (reference sequence). The length of the CDR3 is 13 residues. CDR3 nucleotide sequence: TGTGCCACCAGCAGAGTCGGGACTCGCGAGCAGTACGTC. It encodes CATSRVGTREQYV.

This clonotype was recorded a few times. The chain employs TRBV9 and TRBJ2-3; no reliable D call. Trimming took 1 base from V and 0 from J, leaving 6 bases between them. Germline values: CDR1 SGDLS, CDR2 YYNGEE. The CDR3 extends over 14 amino acids. This chain's CDR3 is CASSVLSSTDTQYF. The CDR3, as DNA: TGTGCCAGCAGCGTATTATCCAGCACAGATACGCAGTATTTT.

CDR3 nucleotide sequence: TGTGCCAGCACCCAACGCAAGGATACGCAGTATTTT. This gives the protein CASTQRKDTQYF. The chain recombines TRBV12-3 or TRBV12-4 with TRBJ2-3; the D is unclear. V lost 7 bases and J 6 bases, leaving 11 bases between the germline ends. CDR3 length equals 12 residues.

This clonotype was counted ten times or more. This chain uses TRBV11-2 with TRBJ2-3; 7 bases map to TRBD1. The junction had 4 bases not matched to a gene; V was cut back by 5 bases and J by 2 bases. Per germline, CDR1 SGHAT and CDR2 FQNNGV. The CDR3 covers 14 residues. CDR3 amino acids: CASSPTGHTDTQYF. The CDR3 nucleotides read TGTGCCAGCAGCCCGACAGGGCACACAGATACGCAGTATTTT.

The chain recombines TRBV20-1 with TRBJ2-1; 11 bases agree with TRBD2. The trim removed 6 bases at V and 12 bases at J, leaving 16 bases unmatched. The CDR3 spans 15 residues. Germline V CDR1 and CDR2: DFQATT, SNEGSKA (reference sequence). The CDR3 sequence is CSAAPGLAAKRAQFF. CDR3 coding DNA: TGCAGTGCCGCCCCGGGACTAGCGGCAAAAAGGGCGCAGTTCTTC.

The table lists this clonotype with a few counts. The chain links TRBV7-6 to TRBJ1-5; 9 nucleotides match TRBD1. This CDR3 has 14 amino acids. CDR1 SGHVS and CDR2 FNYEAQ come from the germline V gene. J lost 7 bases, V lost 1 base, and 2 bases had no gene match. The CDR3 DNA follows: TGTGCCAGCAGCTTAGGACAGGGGGAACAGCCCCAGCATTTT. Its translation is CASSLGQGEQPQHF.

The chain has TRBV27 and TRBJ2-5, with D possibly being TRBD2 (6 bases). The length of the CDR3 is 16 residues. CDR1 and CDR2 from the germline V gene are MNHEY and SMNVEV (reference sequence). Trimming removed 7 bases from V and 0 bases from J, with 18 bases in between. The CDR3 loop is CASKTRLDLYQETQYF. CDR3 sequence (DNA): TGTGCCAGCAAAACTCGACTAGATCTGTACCAAGAGACCCAGTACTTC.

This clonotype occurred a few times. This chain connects TRBV21-1 to TRBJ1-1; the D call in the table, TRBD1, was not verified against the DNA. TRBV21-1 is shown as a pseudogene. CDR3 length: 15 amino acids. The DNA of the CDR3 is TGTGCCAGCAGCAAAGCGAAGGGGGCCCACACTGAAGCTTTCTTT. It encodes CASSKAKGAHTEAFF.

In its sample, this clonotype was seen a few times. The V and J genes are TRBV15 and TRBJ1-5; D is ambiguous. This CDR3 comprises 13 residues. CDR1 is LNHNV and CDR2 is YYDKDF in the germline V gene (reference sequence). The ends were cut back, 6 bases at V and 4 bases at J, with 10 bases in the middle. As DNA, the CDR3 is TGTGCCACCAGATGGGCATCAAATCAGCCCCAGCATTTT. Its translation is CATRWASNQPQHF.

The V and J genes are TRBV11-1 and TRBJ2-1, with 8 bases identical to TRBD1. The CDR3 totals 18 residues. After removal of 4 bases from V and 0 bases from J, the junction contained 11 bases not matched to a gene. The V gene's germline CDR1 is SGHAT and CDR2 FQDESV (reference sequence). DNA of the CDR3: TGTGCCAGCAGCTCCACTGGTCAGGGGGCGAGCTCCTACAATGAGCAGTTCTTC. This sequence encodes CASSSTGQGASSYNEQFF.

The chain combines TRBV5-1 with TRBJ1-2; maybe TRBD1 (5 bases). The CDR3 has 14 residues. The V and J ends lost 1 base and 3 bases respectively, with 10 bases between them. Per germline, CDR1 SGHRS and CDR2 YFSETQ. The CDR3 DNA follows: TGCGCCAGCAGCTTGACAGGTAGAGACTATGGCTACACCTTC. It encodes CASSLTGRDYGYTF.

V is TRBV29-1 and J is TRBJ1-2, with no clear D. This CDR3 is built from 14 residues. The germline CDR1 and CDR2 sequences are SQVTM and ANQGSEA. V gave up 0 bases and J gave up 4 bases, with 12 bases separating them. CDR3 protein: CSVEDGQLSYGYTF. CDR3 nucleotide sequence: TGCAGCGTTGAAGATGGGCAGCTCTCCTATGGCTACACCTTC.

This clonotype showed up just a few times. The V call is TRBV5-1, the J call TRBJ1-1; 8 bases match TRBD1. Germline CDR1 SGHRS, CDR2 YFSETQ. Unmatched junction bases numbered 12, after V lost 4 bases and J lost 1 base. The CDR3 runs 17 residues. The CDR3 loop reads CASSTSPGTGSNTEAFF. The DNA of the CDR3 is TGCGCCAGCAGCACAAGTCCCGGGACAGGTTCGAACACTGAAGCTTTCTTT.

V usage is TRBV14 and J usage is TRBJ2-3; perhaps TRBD2 as D (6 bases). Looked up from germline, CDR1 is SGHDN and CDR2 is FVKESK. With 5 bases removed from V and 0 bases from J, the gap between germline ends came to 27 bases. The CDR3 has 20 amino acids. The CDR3 sequence is CASSAPSYGWVGGSTDTQYF. The CDR3 DNA follows: TGTGCCAGCAGCGCACCATCCTACGGGTGGGTAGGAGGGAGCACAGATACGCAGTATTTT.

In DNA form, the CDR3 reads TGCAGTGCAAACCTACAGGGGGCGCTTAATTCACCCCTCCACTTT. This gives the protein CSANLQGALNSPLHF. The chain has TRBV20-1 and TRBJ1-6, with 9 bases aligning to TRBD1. The germline V gene has CDR1 DFQATT and CDR2 SNEGSKA (reference sequence). J lost 6 bases, V lost 6 bases, and 9 bases had no gene match. The CDR3 consists of 15 residues.

The chain employs TRBV20-1 and TRBJ2-1; TRBD1 matches at 10 bases. CDR3 length equals 15 residues. The junction had 13 bases not matched to a gene; V was cut back by 4 bases and J by 10 bases. Germline assignment: CDR1 DFQATT and CDR2 SNEGSKA (reference sequence). The CDR3 DNA follows: TGCAGTGCTATCCCCGGGACAGGGGCCTTTAGCGAGCAGTTCTTC. It yields the protein CSAIPGTGAFSEQFF.

This clonotype was observed a few times. This chain connects TRBV5-1 to TRBJ2-3; maybe TRBD2 (5 bases). The CDR3 loop spans 15 amino acids. Trimming removed 4 bases from V and 5 bases from J, with 17 bases in between. Germline-derived CDR1 and CDR2 are SGHRS and YFSETQ. The CDR3 coding sequence is TGCGCCAGCAGCCCCGGGTCCGGGGATAAAGATACGCAGTATTTT. This translates into CASSPGSGDKDTQYF.

This clonotype showed up just a few times. The chain uses TRBV7-9 and TRBJ2-1; 14 bases fit TRBD2. J gave up 8 bases and V 4 bases, and 7 bases lay outside the gene matches. Germline CDR1 is SEHNR and CDR2 is FQNEAQ (reference sequence). This CDR3 comprises 16 residues. The CDR3 bases are TGTGCCAGCAGCTACCAGGGACTAGCGGGAGATCATGAGCAGTTCTTC. It codes for CASSYQGLAGDHEQFF. Full variable domain (missing parts from reference TRBV7-9 and TRBJ2-1): DTGVSQNPRHKITKRGQNVTFRCDPISEHNRLYWYRQTLGQGPEFLTYFQNEAQLEKSRLLSDRFSAERPKGSFSTLEIQRTEQGDSAMYLCASSYQGLAGDHEQFFGPGTRLTVL.

The chain combines TRBV9 with TRBJ2-1; TRBD2 matches 9 bases. Losses at the gene ends were 6 bases for V and 5 bases for J; bases not matched to a gene: 6. The CDR3 loop spans 14 amino acids. Germline V gene sequence: CDR1 SGDLS, CDR2 YYNGEE. CDR3 loop: CASNVASGNNEQFF. CDR3 bases: TGTGCCAGCAACGTGGCTAGCGGGAACAATGAGCAGTTCTTC.